This T cell receptor delta chain was sequenced for a study of gamma-delta T cells after stem cell transplantation. TCRdb reanalysed the RT-PCR reads with CATT. The table shows about 2,600 delta-chain clones, with 3% to 3.5% occurring only once. Germline-derived CDR1 and CDR2 are GEAIGNYY and EKD. The CDR3 is 20 amino acids. This clone appeared a few times. The TCRdb record carries a much larger clone's protein, which differs from this DNA's translation at residue 14; a read error is the likely cause, and the protein listed here is the DNA translation. The sequence was obtained from a human donor. It is not recorded whose cells these are; they may come from a transplant donor. The chain uses TRDV2 and TRDJ3; 7 bases line up with TRDD3. Sequencing was carried out using gamma-delta T cells. CDR3 sequence (DNA): TGTGCCTGTGACCCTATTTTGGGGGACTCCAACTCCTGGGCCACCCGACAGATGTTTTTC. Amino acids: CACDPILGDSNSWATRQMFF.